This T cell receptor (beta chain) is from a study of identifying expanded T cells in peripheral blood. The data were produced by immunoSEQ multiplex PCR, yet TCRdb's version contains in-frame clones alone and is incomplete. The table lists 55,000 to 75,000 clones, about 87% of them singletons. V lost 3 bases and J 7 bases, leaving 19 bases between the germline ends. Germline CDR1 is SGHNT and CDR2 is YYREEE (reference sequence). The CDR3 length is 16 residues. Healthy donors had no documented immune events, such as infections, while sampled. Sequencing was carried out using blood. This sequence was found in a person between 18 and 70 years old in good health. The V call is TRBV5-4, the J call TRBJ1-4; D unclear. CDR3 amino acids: CASSSLDQPGSEKLFF. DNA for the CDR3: TGTGCCAGCAGCTCCTTGGACCAACCTGGGAGTGAAAAACTGTTTTTT.